This entry is about one T cell receptor (beta chain). Gene labels here are mouse ones. The read halts 4 residues ahead of the CDR3 end, with the missing end drawn from the germline J gene. The entry originates in a study of CD8+ T cells in alopecia areata. Germline CDR1 and CDR2: MSHET and SYDVDS. This CDR3 has 13 amino acids. V was trimmed by 8 bases and J by 1 base, leaving 8 bases between them. Cutaneous lymph node cells were pooled, and they were sorted using CD4, CD8alpha, NKG2D, NKG2ACE and other markers. After isolation, RNA underwent reverse transcription to generate cDNA as the sequencing template. The table came from immunoSEQ multiplex PCR; TCRdb's copy has only in-frame clones and leaves some out. The sample is made up of over 250,000 clones, none counted only once.

The sample was CD4+ T cells sorted from a lymph node. The V and J genes are TRBV29 and TRBJ2-2, with D tentatively TRBD1 (6 bases). This receptor was obtained from a C3H/HeJ mouse with alopecia areata. This line is of MHC haplotype H2-k. The CDR3 DNA, read in part, is TGTGCTAGCTGGGACAAAAACACCGGG. It codes for CASWDKNTG. The full CDR3 protein is CASWDKNTGQLYF.